Each of the 16 T cell receptor beta chains below was sequenced from the same sample in a study of Ad26.COV2.S vaccination and SARS-CoV-2 variants (dated by TCRdb to the early 2020s). The library was made by the immunoSEQ multiplex PCR assay. Sourced from immuneACCESS, this table was stored by TCRdb with only in-frame sequences that have V and J called. A share of the clones is absent; for the studies checked, an unresolved V gene accounts for under half, and the remainder has no known explanation. This sample comprises 380,000 or so clones, roughly 90% of them detected only once. Approximately 4.5% of the sample is taken by the ten largest. The treatment or condition label on this specimen signifies: over 15 received Ad26.COV2.S at low or high dose, single or two shots; roughly 5 received placebo; per-sample allocation not given. For vaccine and placebo recipients, repertoires were sequenced using samples collected on day 63 after the first injection.

The material was peripheral blood, obtained in a trial of Ad26.COV2.S vaccine versus placebo. These receptors came from a person between 18 and 60 years old who received the Ad26.COV2.S COVID-19 vaccine or a placebo.

A note on this clone: This CDR3 is also generated by other DNA sequences in the sample. The rearrangement joins TRBV10-1 to TRBJ2-2, with no clear D. The CDR3 length is 12 residues. Germline V gives CDR1 WNHNN, CDR2 SYGVQD (reference sequence). V lost 2 bases and J 5 bases, leaving 3 bases between the germline ends. The CDR3 reads CASSESTGELFF. In DNA, the CDR3 is TGCGCCAGCAGTGAGAGTACCGGGGAGCTGTTTTTT.

V is TRBV19 and J is TRBJ2-3; D is unresolved. This CDR3 has 12 amino acids. Per germline, CDR1 LNHDA and CDR2 SQIVND (reference sequence). V lost 7 bases, J lost 2 bases, and 7 bases lay in between. The CDR3 reads CASKGTTDTQYF. CDR3 nucleotides: TGTGCCAGTAAGGGCACCACAGATACGCAGTATTTT.

The V and J genes are TRBV24-1 and TRBJ2-3, with TRBD1 as a possible D gene (6 bases). Deletions cut 4 bases from V and 2 bases from J, with 24 bases between. In germline, CDR1 is KGHDR, CDR2 SFDVKD. CDR3 length equals 19 residues. The CDR3 loop reads CATSENTPKTGGNTDTQYF. CDR3 in DNA: TGTGCCACCAGTGAAAATACCCCAAAGACAGGAGGAAACACAGATACGCAGTATTTT.

The rearrangement joins TRBV6-5 to TRBJ2-1, with D possibly being TRBD1 (5 bases). V lost 6 bases and J 1 base, leaving 13 bases between the germline ends. The CDR3 length is 15 residues. Germline-derived CDR1 and CDR2 are MNHEY and SVGAGI. CDR3 DNA: TGTGCCAGCAGATACGGACAAGGGTCCTACAATGAGCAGTTCTTC. Translation gives CASRYGQGSYNEQFF.

V gene TRBV15 combines with J gene TRBJ2-1; a weak D match, TRBD2 (5 bases). The V gene's germline CDR1 is LNHNV and CDR2 YYDKDF (reference sequence). The CDR3 loop spans 15 amino acids. With 4 bases removed from V and 6 bases from J, the gap between germline ends came to 16 bases. The CDR3 protein is CATSTSLSGLNEQFF. CDR3 in DNA: TGTGCCACCAGCACAAGCCTGAGCGGCCTCAATGAGCAGTTCTTC.

The chain couples TRBV19 to TRBJ2-7, with D maybe TRBD2 (5 bases). Trimming shortened V by 3 bases and J by 2 bases, and 11 bases separated the two germline ends. Germline-derived CDR1 and CDR2 are LNHDA and SQIVND (reference sequence). This CDR3 is built from 14 residues. DNA of the CDR3: TGTGCCAGTAGTATGGCGGGTGTTGCCTACGAGCAGTACTTC. Translation: CASSMAGVAYEQYF.

The V call is TRBV29-1, the J call TRBJ1-5; TRBD1 matches 8 bases. J lost 9 bases, V lost 6 bases, and 7 bases had no gene match. Germline values: CDR1 SQVTM, CDR2 ANQGSEA. CDR3 length equals 12 residues. CDR3: CSVQTGDGPQHF. CDR3 nucleotides: TGCAGCGTCCAGACAGGGGATGGGCCCCAGCATTTT.

The chain carries TRBV18 and TRBJ2-3; D gene uncertain. The CDR3 runs to 12 residues. Trimming removed 0 bases at V and 8 bases at J, with 6 bases between. Germline V gene data show CDR1 as KGHSH and CDR2 as LQKENI. The CDR3 DNA is TGTGCCAGCTCACCACCTGCGCGTACGCAGTATTTT. Its protein is CASSPPARTQYF.

This CDR3 reads CASSLGGGQYNEQFF. Here the CDR3 DNA reads TGTGCCAGCAGCTTGGGCGGGGGGCAATACAATGAGCAGTTCTTC. The J gene is TRBJ2-1, the V gene TRBV5-6; 8 nucleotides match TRBD2. V was pared by 0 bases and J by 4 bases, with 3 bases of the junction left unmatched. The V gene's germline CDR1 is SGHDT and CDR2 YYEEEE. This CDR3 spans 15 amino acids.

The chain has TRBV10-3 and TRBJ2-5, with D unresolved. V was clipped by 3 bases and J by 5 bases, with 16 bases between them. This CDR3 comprises 15 residues. CDR1 is ENHRY and CDR2 is SYGVKD in the germline V gene. CDR3 DNA sequence: TGTGCCATCAGTGATGGAATCCAATTTGGGGAGACCCAGTACTTC. Translating it yields CAISDGIQFGETQYF.

The V and J genes are TRBV2 and TRBJ1-2; tentatively, D is TRBD1 (5 bases). V was shortened by 3 bases and J by 7 bases, with 15 bases between the two germline ends. Germline V gives CDR1 SNHLY, CDR2 FYNNEI. The CDR3 covers 14 residues. The CDR3 nucleotides read TGTGCCAGCAGTGAGGCAGGGTTGATGGTTGGCTACACCTTC. Amino acids: CASSEAGLMVGYTF.

The chain couples TRBV28 to TRBJ2-7, with 9 nucleotides matching TRBD2. Germline CDR1 and CDR2: MDHEN and SYDVKM. Trimming at V came to 4 bases and at J to 5 bases, leaving 9 bases not matched to a gene. CDR3 length: 15 residues. The CDR3 sequence: CASSSLAGEAHEQYF. DNA of the CDR3: TGTGCCAGCAGTTCATTAGCGGGAGAGGCCCACGAGCAGTACTTC.

The rearrangement joins TRBV19 to TRBJ1-1, with a possible D match to TRBD1 (5 bases). Germline loops: CDR1 LNHDA, CDR2 SQIVND (reference sequence). Trimming took 4 bases from V and 1 from J, leaving 13 bases between them. There are 15 residues in the CDR3. Here the CDR3 DNA reads TGTGCCAGTAGTAAGCGGGCAGGGAAGAACACTGAAGCTTTCTTT. It specifies CASSKRAGKNTEAFF.

V gene TRBV11-1 combines with J gene TRBJ2-7; D gene uncertain. The V end lost 5 bases, the J end lost 0 bases, and 5 bases lay between the germline ends. The germline V gene has CDR1 SGHAT and CDR2 FQDESV (reference sequence). CDR3 length: 12 amino acids. The CDR3 nucleotides are TGTGCCAGCAGCGATAACTCCTACGAGCAGTACTTC. Its protein is CASSDNSYEQYF.

This chain connects TRBV9 to TRBJ1-2; the D is unclear. Trimming took off 0 bases at V and 3 bases at J, with 9 bases between the two ends. Germline lookup yields CDR1 SGDLS and CDR2 YYNGEE. The CDR3 length is 14 residues. The CDR3 loop reads CASSVADRDYGYTF. For the CDR3, the DNA is TGTGCCAGCAGCGTAGCGGATAGGGACTATGGCTACACCTTC.

This rearrangement joins TRBV7-8 to TRBJ2-2, with D possibly matching TRBD1 (6 bases). Germline V lookup: CDR1 SGHVS, CDR2 FQNEAQ. The CDR3 spans 14 residues. Trimming left V 5 bases short and J 7 bases short, with 14 bases between. The CDR3 region is CASSAHRDGGELFF. CDR3 DNA: TGTGCCAGCAGCGCACACAGGGATGGCGGGGAGCTGTTTTTT.